These 5 T cell receptor beta chains came from one sample sequenced in a study of blood T cell repertoires in COVID-19. Assay used: immunoSEQ multiplex PCR; TCRdb lists only in-frame clones, some missing. The table shows some 50,000 clones, with less than 90% occurring only once. What was sequenced was peripheral blood. Every receptor here comes from a man in his fifties with acute or convalescent COVID-19.

This chain connects TRBV20-1 to TRBJ1-6, with D perhaps TRBD1 (5 bases). Germline assignment: CDR1 DFQATT and CDR2 SNEGSKA (reference sequence). This CDR3 contains 11 residues. Trimming removed 6 bases at V and 11 bases at J, with 11 bases between. In DNA, the CDR3 is TGCAGTGCCAAGGCAGGGACACCCCTCCACTTT. Residues: CSAKAGTPLHF.

The chain joins TRBV5-1 to TRBJ2-3; D might be TRBD2 (6 bases). The ends were cut back, 1 base at V and 5 bases at J, with 14 bases in the middle. CDR3 size: 15 residues. Germline assignment: CDR1 SGHRS and CDR2 YFSETQ. Here the CDR3 DNA reads TGCGCCAGCAGCTTGAGGGTCGCCGGGGGAGATACGCAGTATTTT. It codes for CASSLRVAGGDTQYF.

This chain joins TRBV28 and TRBJ1-6; maybe TRBD1 (5 bases). Trimming cost V 6 bases and J 8 bases, with 23 bases left between them. The CDR3 has 17 residues. CDR1 and CDR2 (germline): MDHEN, SYDVKM. In DNA form, the CDR3 reads TGTGCCAGCAGATACCCCAGGGAGGTTTTACCGTATTCACCCCTCCACTTT. Translated, it gives CASRYPREVLPYSPLHF. The full variable domain, rest sourced from reference TRBV28 and TRBJ1-6, is DVKVTQSSRYLVKRTGEKVFLECVQDMDHENMFWYRQDPGLGLRLIYFSYDVKMKEKGDIPEGYSVSREKKERFSLILESASTNQTSMYLCASRYPREVLPYSPLHFGNGTRLTVT.

The V and J genes are TRBV5-4 and TRBJ1-2, with D perhaps matching TRBD1 (5 bases). Trimming removed 4 bases at V and 0 bases at J, with 10 bases between. Per germline, CDR1 SGHNT and CDR2 YYREEE (reference sequence). The CDR3 has 14 residues. The chain's CDR3 is CASSPQGTNYGYTF. The CDR3 coding sequence is TGTGCCAGCAGCCCTCAGGGCACTAACTATGGCTACACCTTC.

This clone came up a few times. The rearrangement joins TRBV11-3 to TRBJ2-1, with D uncertain. CDR3 length: 14 residues. V gave up 1 base and J gave up 8 bases, with 12 bases separating them. Germline V gives CDR1 SGHNT, CDR2 YENEEA. CDR3 in DNA: TGTGCCAGCAGCTTAGGGGCCCACGTTGATGAGCAGTTCTTC. Translating gives CASSLGAHVDEQFF.